The clone carrying this T cell receptor beta chain showed up just a few times. Antigen unknown. TCR beta CDR3 amplification used RNA transcripts. HTBI primers were employed in first-round RT-PCR, then a second-round multiplex PCR followed. TCRdb used MiXCR to reprocess the multiplex PCR reads, holding one entry per CDR3 protein. Counted here are almost 750,000 distinct CDR3 sequences, 40% occurring once; the ten biggest clones make up 40% to 45%. This entry is derived from a study of Graves' ophthalmopathy and Graves' hyperthyroidism. Notes on the study in general: At about 69% sensitivity and over 72% specificity, the model predicted progression of the ophthalmopathy.

CDR3 length equals 10 residues. Germline V gene sequence: CDR1 MDHEN, CDR2 SYDVKM. Trimming removed 3 bases from V and 7 bases from J, with 4 bases in between. Fresh peripheral blood, roughly 10 ml, was the PBMC source. The sequence came from an adult man with Graves' ophthalmopathy. The chain employs TRBV28 and TRBJ2-7; D is unresolved. The sequenced sample consisted of peripheral blood. The CDR3 DNA reads TGTGCCAGCAGTTTGGGAGAGCAGTACTTC. It translates to CASSLGEQYF.